The T cell receptor (beta chain) under discussion was sequenced for a study of T cells in Graves' hyperthyroidism and ophthalmopathy (dated by TCRdb to about 2019). For the wider study: Peripheral blood was sampled at the time of initial diagnosis, prior to any treatment. In roughly six Graves' hyperthyroidism patients, the study also compared T-cell repertoires from thyroid tissue with T-cell repertoires from blood. The roughly 99 discovery patients were divided at random into training and test sets in a 7:3 ratio. TCR V-J signatures able to tell the groups apart were searched for in a discovery cohort of 100 or so patients, of whom fewer than 45 had Graves' ophthalmopathy and about 60 had stable Graves' hyperthyroidism. The paper describes TCR Vbeta CDR3 sequencing of about 140 peripheral blood samples, made up of under 50 ophthalmopathy patients, some 80 hyperthyroidism patients and some 17 progressor patients. After blood sampling, hyperthyroidism patients were treated with methimazole at a starting dose of 30 mg daily, and ophthalmopathy patients were treated with high-dose intravenous methylprednisolone. Whether ophthalmopathy could be predicted prospectively was tested in an independent validation cohort made up of approximately 19 hyperthyroidism patients plus 17 patients who later progressed to ophthalmopathy. Study-level results and caveats: No statistical method was used to set the sample size in advance, and investigators knew the group allocation. Blood samples also contained most of the expanded thyroid clonotypes (frequency above 0.001), which suggests that blood repertoires may reflect thyroid immune responses. In validation, the model predicted progression to ophthalmopathy with 55% to 71% sensitivity and about 73% specificity, a median of approximately 6.7 months before onset. A 13 V-J signature model separated ophthalmopathy from stable hyperthyroidism, with approximately 86% sensitivity and 81.08% specificity in cross-validation and 80%/75% in testing.

Amplification of TCR beta CDR3 regions was carried out from RNA transcripts. The first round of RT-PCR for the TCR CDR3 was performed with the HTBI primer set and the Qiagen OneStep RT-PCR kit. Libraries were constructed in a second round of multiplex PCR, after which size selection and purification were performed. Libraries were sequenced paired-end with 100 bp reads on an Illumina HiSeq2000. As for how the authors treated the data: Raw data were processed with SOAPnuke, discarding reads with adapters, uncalled bases, mean Phred below 15, or no exact constant-primer or identifier match. COPE v1.2.5 was used to merge high-quality paired reads, and clonotypes were defined as unique nucleotide sequences. MiTCR v1.1 was used to align clonotypes to the IMGT TRBV, TRBD and TRBJ reference segments. The analysis included only V-J combinations with a frequency above 0.0001, which together covered 99% to 99.2% of the repertoires. The TCS score was defined as F50 (clonal expansion) divided by E x V (chaos), with BLOSUM62-based TCRdist calculated between CDR3 peptides within each V-J. Welch's t-statistics and random forest reduced fewer than 600 V-J features to 13, which were used in a naive Bayes classifier (R e1071). TCRdb reprocessing: public reads trimmed at Q25 with fastp, clones called with MiXCR, in-frame beta chains kept. For every CDR3 protein sequence, its rows merge into one entry that carries the most common genes and DNA. None of the V and J calls come from the authors' own analysis; TCRdb made them. In all, the sample holds roughly 400,000 distinct CDR3 sequences, and about 14% of those were seen once. The top ten hold 25% to 30% of the sample.

Reading the germline V gene (reference sequence) gives CDR1 DFQATT and CDR2 SNEGSKA. Trimming takes 6 bases from V and 6 bases from J, and the germline ends sit 14 bases apart. The CDR3, from cysteine to phenylalanine, totals 13 residues. Left in the record is the CDR3 DNA by itself, 39 bases read in frame from the first base. Moderately to severely active disease, a Clinical Activity Score of at least 3, a NOSPECS grade of at least 4, and a duration under 3 months were present in ophthalmopathy patients. Patients with uncontrolled infections, other autoimmune diseases, pregnancy or lactation were excluded. Diagnoses were based on clinical symptoms, serum thyroxine and TRAb, thyroid ultrasound and orbital computed tomography. Ficoll-Paque density gradient centrifugation was used to isolate PBMCs from around 10 ml of fresh peripheral blood. Trizol reagent was used to extract total RNA, and RNA quality was then checked on an Agilent 2100 Bioanalyzer.

Details on this clonotype: Its antigen is currently not known. There are no base qualities to consult, and no much larger clone falls within one base.

Sequenced input: blood. The sequence links TRBV20-1 to TRBJ2-2; perhaps TRBD2 is the D gene, with 5 bases matching. The receptor's source is a man aged 45-65 years with Graves' ophthalmopathy. The DNA is TGCAGTGCCCGGACTCGGGTTGCCGGGGAGCTGTTTTTT. Translation gives CSARTRVAGELFF.